The entry that follows covers one T cell receptor (beta chain) sequence. These newly diagnosed stage II-IVA oral cavity squamous cell carcinoma patients had no prior systemic or radiation treatment. Patients had HPV-negative, locally advanced oral cavity squamous cell carcinoma. Survey sequencing of tumors mostly used about 4.8 ug DNA, two replicates. Generated by immunoSEQ multiplex PCR, the TCRdb table keeps only in-frame clones and is missing some. Of over 10,000 clones detected, under 60% appear once; the ten largest clones hold 9.5% to 15%. This sample is drawn from a study of neoadjuvant anti-PD-1 for oral cavity cancer. V lost 2 bases, J lost 3 bases, and 6 bases stayed unmatched. The CDR3 consists of 15 residues. Germline V gene sequence: CDR1 MNHEY, CDR2 SMNVEV (reference sequence).

Here the sequenced sample was tumor tissue, taken before nivolumab (anti-PD-1) treatment. The TCR comes from a person between 35 and 79 years old with oral cavity squamous cell carcinoma. The genes are TRBV27 and TRBJ2-7; 8 bases are shared with TRBD2. For the CDR3, the DNA is TGTGCCAGCAGTTTAAGGTCGACTAGCGTCTACGAGCAGTACTTC. Residues: CASSLRSTSVYEQYF.